This TCR beta chain was recorded in a study of CD8 T cells in Susac syndrome. Study-wide findings and caveats: Regarding the TCR sequencing and HLA analysis, the study admitted that a relatively small number of individuals were involved.

An input of roughly 0.5 to 1 ug of RNA was subjected to reverse transcription using random hexamers. Amplification of TCR beta CDR3 by immunoSEQ multiplex PCR spanned 54 Vbeta and 13 Jbeta. MiXCR, applied by TCRdb to the immunoSEQ multiplex PCR reads, yields one record per CDR3 protein. The table lists tens of thousands of distinct CDR3 sequences, 94% of them singletons. The count of this clonotype is one. Antigen specificity is unknown. CD8+ and CD4+ T cells taken from blood had their TCR beta sequenced. Patients with stable or active relapsing-remitting disease, all of them treatment-naive, made up the multiple sclerosis controls. The sequenced sample was CD8+ T cells from PBMCs. The TCR sequence derives from a human donor with multiple sclerosis.

DNA of the CDR3: TGCGCCAGCAGCCGGTTTCAGCATGCCGGGGAGCTGTTTTTT. It specifies CASSRFQHAGELFF. The chain recombines TRBV4-1 with TRBJ2-2; D uncertain. V lost 4 bases, J lost 6 bases, and 12 bases lay in between. Germline V gene sequence: CDR1 MGHRA, CDR2 YSYEKL. The CDR3 is 14 residues long.